Below, 16 T cell receptor beta chains from the same sample are listed, as sequenced in a study of shared T cell receptors in the human thymus. Profiled with immunoSEQ multiplex PCR; TCRdb holds only in-frame clones, not every one. Of about 730,000 clones listed, roughly 88% were seen once; the top ten hold more than 0.01%. These same records also appear under a second study, on human thymus T cells.

Sequenced material: thymocytes. The receptors were sampled from a girl under three years old with a congenital heart defect.

The CDR3 nucleotides are TGTGCCAGCAGCCCCGGGACAGCCGAAGAGACCCAGTACTTC. It yields the protein CASSPGTAEETQYF. This chain uses TRBV5-6 with TRBJ2-5; 7 bases line up with TRBD1. Per germline, CDR1 SGHDT and CDR2 YYEEEE. The CDR3 has 14 amino acids. V shed 4 bases, J shed 3 bases, and the junction held 6 bases outside the gene matches.

The chain has TRBV15 and TRBJ1-1; D unresolved. V was shortened by 1 base and J by 1 base, with 4 bases between the two germline ends. The CDR3 spans 13 residues. In germline, CDR1 is LNHNV, CDR2 YYDKDF (reference sequence). CDR3 loop: CATSRVRNTEAFF. The CDR3, as DNA: TGTGCCACCAGCAGAGTGAGGAACACTGAAGCTTTCTTT.

The genes are TRBV2 and TRBJ2-2; 15 bases align to TRBD2. V was pared by 7 bases and J by 1 base, with 10 bases of the junction left unmatched. The CDR3 covers 19 residues. CDR1 SNHLY and CDR2 FYNNEI come from the germline V gene. The CDR3 bases are TGTGCCAGCAATGTTCAAGGGACTAGCGGGGGGATGAACACCGGGGAGCTGTTTTTT. It encodes CASNVQGTSGGMNTGELFF.

The J gene is TRBJ2-7, the V gene TRBV5-1; the D is unclear. CDR1 and CDR2 from the germline V gene are SGHRS and YFSETQ. The V gene lost 3 bases and the J gene lost 4 bases, with 5 bases spanning the gap. The CDR3 is made up of 11 amino acids. CDR3 sequence reads: CASSSRYEQYF. The CDR3 nucleotides read TGCGCCAGCAGCTCGAGATACGAGCAGTACTTC.

The table lists this clone with a few counts. This rearrangement joins TRBV28 to TRBJ2-2; perhaps TRBD2 as D (6 bases). This CDR3 has 17 amino acids. Trimming took off 5 bases at V and 0 bases at J, with 16 bases between the two ends. Looked up from germline, CDR1 is MDHEN and CDR2 is SYDVKM. CDR3 sequence reads: CASSPGGKGPNTGELFF. CDR3 bases: TGTGCCAGCAGTCCCGGGGGAAAGGGGCCGAACACCGGGGAGCTGTTTTTT.

The gene calls are TRBV21-1 and TRBJ2-1; TRBD1 was called by the table and not checked on the DNA. TRBV21-1 is a known pseudogene. The CDR3 runs to 13 residues. DNA for the CDR3: TGTGCCAGCGGGGCAGGGACCTACAATGAGCAGTTCTTC. Translated, it gives CASGAGTYNEQFF.

In this sample, this clone turned up a few times. The gene calls are TRBV5-8 and TRBJ1-2, with 7 bases that match TRBD1. The V gene end was trimmed by 4 bases and the J gene end by 8 bases; junction bases not matched to a gene: 14. The CDR3 is 15 amino acids. Per the germline V gene, CDR1 is SGHTS and CDR2 is YDEGEE. The CDR3: CASSIRTGSRYGYTF. The DNA for the CDR3 is TGTGCCAGCAGCATAAGGACAGGAAGTCGCTACGGCTACACCTTC.

The CDR3 DNA reads as TGCGCCAGCAGCTATCGGACAGGGCTAAATTTTAACTATGGCTACACCTTC. This gives the protein CASSYRTGLNFNYGYTF. This sequence joins TRBV5-1 and TRBJ1-2, with 8 bases identical to TRBD1. The CDR3 is 17 residues long. Trimming removed 3 bases from V and 1 base from J; junction bases left unmatched: 11. From germline, CDR1 is SGHRS and CDR2 YFSETQ.

The chain couples TRBV27 to TRBJ2-4; 10 bases fit TRBD2. V trimming: 5 bases; J trimming: 7 bases; junction bases outside the gene matches: 14. The CDR3 has 17 amino acids. Germline V gene lookup returns CDR1 MNHEY and CDR2 SMNVEV (reference sequence). The CDR3 reads CASSTIRAGGPGNIQYF. The CDR3 DNA reads as TGTGCCAGCAGTACCATTCGAGCGGGGGGGCCAGGGAACATTCAGTACTTC.

This clone was observed once. The genes are TRBV19 and TRBJ2-5, with D possibly matching TRBD1 (6 bases). This CDR3 comprises 15 residues. Trimming removed 1 base from V and 5 bases from J, with 14 bases in between. Germline CDR1 LNHDA, CDR2 SQIVND (reference sequence). DNA of the CDR3: TGTGCCAGTAGTATAGCCAGGGGATTCGTTGAGACCCAGTACTTC. It is translated as CASSIARGFVETQYF.

The rearrangement joins TRBV28 to TRBJ1-1; D gene unclear. V lost 5 bases and J 1 base, leaving 17 bases between the germline ends. Germline V lookup: CDR1 MDHEN, CDR2 SYDVKM. The CDR3 consists of 16 residues. CDR3 nucleotide sequence: TGTGCCAGCAGTGGAGAGGGAGTGGCTTCGAACACTGAAGCTTTCTTT. Encoded protein: CASSGEGVASNTEAFF.

The gene calls are TRBV16 and TRBJ1-4; 10 nucleotides agree with TRBD1. Trimming cost V 6 bases and J 11 bases; bases outside gene matches: 12. There are 15 residues in the CDR3. In germline, CDR1 is KGHSY, CDR2 FQNENV. CDR3 coding DNA: TGTGCCAGCAGACGAGTCCGACAGGGGGCGGGCAAACTGTTTTTT. This sequence encodes CASRRVRQGAGKLFF.

CDR3 residues: CASSPVQGSAGELFF. The CDR3, as DNA: TGTGCCAGCAGCCCAGTACAGGGTTCAGCCGGGGAGCTGTTTTTT. This chain uses TRBV9 with TRBJ2-2, with TRBD1 as a possible D gene (6 bases). Germline V gives CDR1 SGDLS, CDR2 YYNGEE. Deletions cut 4 bases from V and 6 bases from J, with 16 bases between. The CDR3 length is 15 residues.

The chain uses TRBV4-1 and TRBJ1-6; D gene uncertain. Germline CDR1 is MGHRA and CDR2 is YSYEKL. The V gene lost 0 bases and the J gene lost 0 bases, with 6 bases spanning the gap. This CDR3 has 16 amino acids. The CDR3 bases are TGCGCCAGCAGCCAAGACCGTAGCTCCTATAATTCACCCCTCCACTTT. This translates into CASSQDRSSYNSPLHF.

The genes are TRBV6-1 and TRBJ1-6; tentatively, D is TRBD1 (5 bases). Germline V gives CDR1 MNHNS, CDR2 SASEGT. Trimming took 3 bases from V and 1 from J, leaving 13 bases between them. CDR3 size: 17 residues. CDR3 sequence reads: CASSEAGRLSYNSPLHF. The CDR3 bases are TGTGCCAGCAGTGAGGCGGGACGGTTGTCCTATAATTCACCCCTCCACTTT.

The J gene is TRBJ2-7, the V gene TRBV6-6; D gene unclear. Germline V lookup: CDR1 MNHNY, CDR2 SVGAGI (reference sequence). This CDR3 spans 14 amino acids. V lost 4 bases to trimming and J lost 2 bases, with 12 bases between them. CDR3 amino acids: CASSLADGTYEQYF. DNA of the CDR3: TGTGCCAGCAGTTTAGCAGACGGTACCTACGAGCAGTACTTC.